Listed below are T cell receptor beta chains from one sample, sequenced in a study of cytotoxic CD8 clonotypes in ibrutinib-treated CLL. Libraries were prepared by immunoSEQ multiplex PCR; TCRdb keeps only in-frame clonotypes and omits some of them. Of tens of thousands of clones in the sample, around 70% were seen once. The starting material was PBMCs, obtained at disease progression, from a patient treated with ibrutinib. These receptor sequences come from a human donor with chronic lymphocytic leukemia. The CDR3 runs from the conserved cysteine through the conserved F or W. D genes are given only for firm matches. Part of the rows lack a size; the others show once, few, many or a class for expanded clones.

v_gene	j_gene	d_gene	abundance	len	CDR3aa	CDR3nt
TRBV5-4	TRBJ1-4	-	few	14	CASSLQGANEKLFF	TGTGCCAGCAGCTTACAGGGAGCTAATGAAAAACTGTTTTTT
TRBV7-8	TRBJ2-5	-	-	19	CASSFPRGSPVGYQETQYF	TGTGCCAGCAGCTTCCCCCGGGGTAGCCCAGTGGGGTACCAAGAGACCCAGTACTTC
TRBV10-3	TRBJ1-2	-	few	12	CAISSGAYGYTF	TGTGCCATCAGCTCAGGGGCCTATGGCTACACCTTC
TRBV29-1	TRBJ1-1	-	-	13	CSVEGGDYTEAFF	TGCAGCGTTGAAGGGGGGGACTACACTGAAGCTTTCTTT
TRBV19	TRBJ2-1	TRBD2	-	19	CASNRWGLAGGGGYNEQFF	TGTGCCAGTAATCGGTGGGGACTAGCGGGAGGAGGGGGTTACAATGAGCAGTTCTTC
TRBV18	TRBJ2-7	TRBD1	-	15	CASSQGARSLYEQYF	TGTGCCAGCTCACAGGGGGCTAGATCTCTCTACGAGCAGTACTTC
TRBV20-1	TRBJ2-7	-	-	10	CSARLAEQYF	TGCAGTGCTAGACTTGCGGAGCAGTACTTC
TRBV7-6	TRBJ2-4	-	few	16	CASEAKPRRAKNIQYF	TGTGCCAGCGAGGCTAAACCGCGGCGAGCCAAAAACATTCAGTACTTC
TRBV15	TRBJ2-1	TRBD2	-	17	CATSRVLRLAGYNEQFF	TGTGCCACCAGCAGAGTCCTCCGACTAGCGGGCTACAATGAGCAGTTCTTC
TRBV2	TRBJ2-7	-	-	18	CASRAVPSGGGQSYEQYF	TGTGCCAGCAGGGCCGTGCCATCCGGGGGGGGACAGTCCTACGAGCAGTACTTC
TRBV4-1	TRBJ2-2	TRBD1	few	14	CASATGTNTGELFF	TGCGCCAGCGCGACAGGGACGAACACCGGGGAGCTGTTTTTT
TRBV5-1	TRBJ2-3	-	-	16	CASSNVPGTSTDTQYF	TGCGCCAGCAGCAACGTCCCCGGGACAAGCACAGATACGCAGTATTTT
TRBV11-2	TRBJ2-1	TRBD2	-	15	CASSDFKRGVDEQFF	TGTGCCAGCAGCGATTTCAAGCGGGGGGTGGATGAGCAGTTCTTC
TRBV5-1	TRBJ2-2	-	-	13	CASSFVPPGELFF	TGCGCCAGCAGCTTTGTCCCGCCCGGGGAGCTGTTTTTT
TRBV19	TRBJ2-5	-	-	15	CASSATWADKETQYF	TGTGCCAGTAGTGCCACTTGGGCGGACAAAGAGACCCAGTACTTC
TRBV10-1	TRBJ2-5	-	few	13	CASSRKGSETQYF	TGCGCCAGCAGTCGGAAGGGTTCCGAGACCCAGTACTTC
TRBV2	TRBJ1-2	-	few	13	CASVAGASNGYTF	TGTGCCAGCGTGGCGGGAGCTTCTAATGGCTACACCTTC
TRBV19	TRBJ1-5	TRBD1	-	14	CASSRGTGDQPQHF	TGTGCCAGTAGTAGAGGGACAGGCGATCAGCCCCAGCATTTT
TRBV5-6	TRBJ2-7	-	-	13	CASSSGRWDEQYF	TGTGCCAGCAGCTCCGGGCGGTGGGACGAGCAGTACTTC
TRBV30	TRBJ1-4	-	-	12	CAWSVRGEKLFF	TGTGCCTGGAGTGTCCGGGGTGAAAAACTGTTTTTT
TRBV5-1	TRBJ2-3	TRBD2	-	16	CASSWQGTSGFDTQYF	TGCGCCAGCAGCTGGCAAGGGACTAGCGGTTTTGATACGCAGTATTTT
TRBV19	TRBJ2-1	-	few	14	CASSTLGGGNEQFF	TGTGCCAGTAGTACACTCGGTGGAGGCAATGAGCAGTTCTTC
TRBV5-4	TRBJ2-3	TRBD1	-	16	CASRKFLLDREDTQYF	TGTGCCAGCAGGAAATTTCTCCTGGACAGGGAAGATACGCAGTATTTT
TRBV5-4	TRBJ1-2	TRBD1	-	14	CASSPRDRGYGYTF	TGTGCCAGCAGCCCCCGGGACAGGGGGTATGGCTACACCTTC
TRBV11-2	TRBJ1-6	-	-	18	CASSPGGGLSSYNSPLHF	TGTGCCAGCAGCCCCGGGGGGGGGTTAAGCTCCTATAATTCACCCCTCCACTTT
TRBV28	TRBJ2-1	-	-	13	CASSSPRGDEQFF	TGTGCCAGCAGTTCCCCGAGGGGGGATGAGCAGTTCTTC
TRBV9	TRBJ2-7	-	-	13	CASSEGQSYEQYF	TGTGCCAGCAGCGAGGGGCAATCATACGAGCAGTACTTC
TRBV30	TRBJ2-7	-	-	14	CAWSAKGGTYEQYF	TGTGCCTGGAGTGCTAAGGGCGGTACCTACGAGCAGTACTTC
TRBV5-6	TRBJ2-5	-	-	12	CASSWGRETQYF	TGTGCCAGCAGCTGGGGTAGGGAGACCCAGTACTTC
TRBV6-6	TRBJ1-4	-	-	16	CASSYSEAPTNEKLFF	TGTGCCAGCAGTTACTCGGAAGCCCCAACTAATGAAAAACTGTTTTTT
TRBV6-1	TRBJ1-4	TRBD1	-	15	CASSGTGSANEKLFF	TGTGCCAGCAGCGGGACAGGGTCCGCTAATGAAAAACTGTTTTTT
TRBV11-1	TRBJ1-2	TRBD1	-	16	CASSPTPGQENYGYTF	TGTGCCAGCAGCCCGACCCCGGGACAGGAAAACTATGGCTACACCTTC
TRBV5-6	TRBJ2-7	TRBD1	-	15	CASSTGGEGSYEQYF	TGTGCCAGCAGCACAGGGGGCGAGGGATCCTACGAGCAGTACTTC
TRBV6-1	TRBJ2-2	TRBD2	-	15	CASSEVAGGTGELFF	TGTGCCAGCAGTGAAGTAGCGGGGGGCACCGGGGAGCTGTTTTTT
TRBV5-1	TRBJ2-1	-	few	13	CASSFVGYNEQFF	TGCGCCAGCAGCTTTGTCGGTTACAATGAGCAGTTCTTC
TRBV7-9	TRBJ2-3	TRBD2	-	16	CASSLLAGGLTDTQYF	TGTGCCAGCAGCTTATTAGCGGGGGGCCTCACAGATACGCAGTATTTT
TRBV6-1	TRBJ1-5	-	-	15	CASSGLGGGNQPQHF	TGTGCCAGCAGTGGCTTAGGGGGTGGTAATCAGCCCCAGCATTTT
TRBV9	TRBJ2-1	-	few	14	CASSVDPSYNEQFF	TGTGCCAGCAGCGTAGATCCCAGCTACAATGAGCAGTTCTTC
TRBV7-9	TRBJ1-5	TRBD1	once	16	CASSRWRGGAAQPQHF	TGTGCCAGCAGCCGCTGGCGAGGGGGCGCAGCTCAGCCCCAGCATTTT
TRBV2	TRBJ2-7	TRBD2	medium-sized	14	CASSEVGGKYEQYF	TGTGCCAGCAGTGAAGTGGGAGGGAAGTACGAGCAGTACTTC
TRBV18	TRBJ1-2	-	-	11	CASSQRGGYTF	TGTGCCAGCTCTCAGAGAGGCGGCTACACCTTC
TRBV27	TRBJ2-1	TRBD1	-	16	CASTQTRDRGLNEQFF	TGTGCCAGCACTCAAACCCGGGACAGGGGGCTGAATGAGCAGTTCTTC
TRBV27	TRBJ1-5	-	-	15	CASSQYRDTDQPQHF	TGTGCCAGCAGTCAATACCGGGACACAGATCAGCCCCAGCATTTT
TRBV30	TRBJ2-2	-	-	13	CAWRSFETGELFF	TGTGCCTGGAGAAGTTTTGAAACCGGGGAGCTGTTTTTT
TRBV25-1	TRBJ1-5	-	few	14	CASSEGHPHQPQHF	TGTGCCAGCAGTGAGGGCCACCCCCATCAGCCCCAGCATTTT
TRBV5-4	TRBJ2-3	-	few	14	CASSSLGPRNTQYF	TGTGCCAGCAGCTCCCTCGGGCCGCGAAATACGCAGTATTTT
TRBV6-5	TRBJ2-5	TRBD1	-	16	CASSYSSQGAGETQYF	TGTGCCAGCAGTTACAGTAGTCAGGGGGCTGGGGAGACCCAGTACTTC
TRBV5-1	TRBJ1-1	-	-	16	CASSPTLAGSYTEAFF	TGCGCCAGCAGCCCGACGTTAGCAGGGAGCTACACTGAAGCTTTCTTT
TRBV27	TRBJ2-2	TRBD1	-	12	CASSQGAGELFF	TGTGCCAGCAGCCAGGGGGCCGGGGAGCTGTTTTTT
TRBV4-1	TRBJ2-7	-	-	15	CASSQVQGQGYEQYF	TGCGCCAGCAGCCAAGTTCAGGGGCAAGGCTACGAGCAGTACTTC
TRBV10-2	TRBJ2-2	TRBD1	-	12	CASRTGFGELFF	TGCGCCAGTCGGACAGGGTTCGGGGAGCTGTTTTTT
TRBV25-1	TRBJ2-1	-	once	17	CASSGGSGQSSYNEQFF	TGTGCCAGCAGTGGGGGTAGCGGACAGAGCTCCTACAATGAGCAGTTCTTC
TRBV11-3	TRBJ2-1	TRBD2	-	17	CASSLGGSGSAHNEQFF	TGTGCCAGCAGCTTAGGGGGTAGCGGGAGTGCCCACAATGAGCAGTTCTTC
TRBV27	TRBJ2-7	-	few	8	CASSEQYF	TGTGCCAGCAGCGAGCAGTACTTC
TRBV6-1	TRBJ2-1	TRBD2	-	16	CASSEGLAGGPHEQFF	TGTGCCAGCAGTGAAGGACTAGCGGGAGGGCCACATGAGCAGTTCTTC
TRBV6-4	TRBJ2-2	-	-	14	CASSLDRNTGELFF	TGTGCCAGCAGTCTGGACAGGAACACCGGGGAGCTGTTTTTT
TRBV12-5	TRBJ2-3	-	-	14	CASGEGFATDTQYF	TGTGCTAGTGGAGAGGGGTTCGCCACAGATACGCAGTATTTT
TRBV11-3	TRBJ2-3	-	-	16	CASSLRLIIGTDTQYF	TGTGCCAGCAGCCTCCGACTGATCATTGGGACAGATACGCAGTATTTT
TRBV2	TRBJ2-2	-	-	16	CASREPATQVTGELFF	TGTGCCAGCAGGGAACCAGCAACTCAGGTCACCGGGGAGCTGTTTTTT
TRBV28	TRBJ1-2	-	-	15	CASSLTAAGGGGYTF	TGTGCCAGCAGTTTAACGGCGGCAGGCGGCGGTGGCTACACCTTC